The 2 T cell receptor beta chains given below trace back to one sample, sequenced in a study of monozygotic twins with inflammatory bowel disease (dated by TCRdb to between 2018 and 2021). Library method: 5' RACE. Sequencer: Illumina HiSeq 2500. TCRdb reprocessed the sequencing reads and holds a single record per CDR3 protein sequence, with no DNA. This sample's listing comprises more than 350,000 distinct CDR3 sequences. Of the sample, 2% to 3% is held by the ten largest clones. The sample comprised blood. These receptors all stem from a human donor with ulcerative colitis or Crohn's disease, or a healthy co-twin of an affected twin (not recorded which).

The V gene is TRBV19, the J gene TRBJ1-1. The CDR3 is made up of 14 amino acids. Germline-derived CDR1 and CDR2 are LNHDA and SQIVND (reference sequence). The CDR3 loop reads CASSSQVLNTEAFF.

This chain uses TRBV20-1 with TRBJ2-3; without DNA, the TCRdb call of TRBD1 cannot be checked. The length of the CDR3 is 11 residues. Germline V gene lookup returns CDR1 DFQATT and CDR2 SNEGSKA (reference sequence). CDR3 protein: CSASGGDTQYF.